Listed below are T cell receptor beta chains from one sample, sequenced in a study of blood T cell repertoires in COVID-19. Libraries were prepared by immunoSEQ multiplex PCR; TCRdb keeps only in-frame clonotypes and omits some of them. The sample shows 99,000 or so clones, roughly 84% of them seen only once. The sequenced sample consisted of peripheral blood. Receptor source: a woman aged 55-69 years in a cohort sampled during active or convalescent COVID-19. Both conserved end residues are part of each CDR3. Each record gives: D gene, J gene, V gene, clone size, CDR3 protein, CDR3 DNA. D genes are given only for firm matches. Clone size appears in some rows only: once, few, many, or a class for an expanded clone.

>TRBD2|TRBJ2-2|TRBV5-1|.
CASGPYWTSNGELFF
TGCGCCAGCGGACCCTACTGGACTAGTAACGGGGAGCTGTTTTTT
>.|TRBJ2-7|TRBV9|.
CASSPRVGSYEQYF
TGTGCCAGCAGCCCACGGGTCGGATCCTACGAGCAGTACTTC
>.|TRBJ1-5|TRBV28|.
CASSFRGKGNQPQHF
TGTGCCAGCAGTTTCAGGGGTAAGGGCAATCAGCCCCAGCATTTT
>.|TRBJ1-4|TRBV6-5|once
CASSYSRIPGEKLFF
TGTGCCAGCAGTTACAGCAGGATCCCGGGAGAAAAACTGTTTTTT
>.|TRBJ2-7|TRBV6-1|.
CASSEPTGPPYEQYF
TGTGCCAGCAGTGAACCGACAGGACCCCCCTACGAGCAGTACTTC
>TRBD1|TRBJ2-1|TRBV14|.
CASSRTGTGGYNEQFF
TGTGCCAGCAGCCGAACCGGGACAGGGGGCTACAATGAGCAGTTCTTC
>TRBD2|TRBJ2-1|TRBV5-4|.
CASSLGGLAYNEQFF
TGTGCCAGCAGCTTGGGGGGACTAGCGTACAATGAGCAGTTCTTC
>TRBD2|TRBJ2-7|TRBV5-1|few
CASSLTLGLAKVDF
TGCGCCAGCAGCTTGACCCTGGGACTAGCCAAAGTCGACTTC
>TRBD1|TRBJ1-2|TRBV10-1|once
CASSRLGRGTGANSYTF
TGCGCCAGCAGCCGCCTCGGTAGAGGGACAGGGGCTAATAGCTACACCTTC
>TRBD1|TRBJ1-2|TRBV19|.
CASSISGQGVDGYTF
TGTGCCAGTAGTATCTCGGGACAGGGGGTAGATGGCTACACCTTC
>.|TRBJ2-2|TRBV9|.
CASSRLLATLTNTGELFF
TGTGCCAGCAGCCGCCTTCTAGCGACCCTTACGAACACCGGGGAGCTGTTTTTT
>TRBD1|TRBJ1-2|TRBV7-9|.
CASSAIRTGKYGYTF
TGTGCCAGCAGCGCCATTCGGACAGGGAAGTATGGCTACACCTTC
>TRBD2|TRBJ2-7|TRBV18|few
CASSPSSGVGYEQYF
TGTGCCAGCTCACCCTCTAGCGGGGTGGGGTACGAGCAGTACTTC
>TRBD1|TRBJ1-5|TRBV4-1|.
CASSQGDRGYSQPQHF
TGCGCCAGCAGCCAGGGGGACAGGGGGTATAGTCAGCCCCAGCATTTT
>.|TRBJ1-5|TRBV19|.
CASSSQGGQPQHF
TGTGCCAGTAGTTCACAGGGAGGGCAGCCCCAGCATTTT
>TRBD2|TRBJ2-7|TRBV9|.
CASSLTAGPRYEQYF
TGTGCCAGCAGCCTCACAGCGGGGCCTCGCTACGAGCAGTACTTC
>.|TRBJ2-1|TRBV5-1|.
CASSVSGDSYNEQFF
TGCGCCAGCAGCGTTTCAGGGGACTCCTACAATGAGCAGTTCTTC
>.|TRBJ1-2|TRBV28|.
CASSFWGDRALGYTF
TGTGCCAGCAGTTTTTGGGGGGATCGCGCATTAGGCTACACCTTC
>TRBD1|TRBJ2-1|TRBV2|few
CASRGTRGPNEQFF
TGTGCCAGCAGAGGTACAAGGGGGCCCAATGAGCAGTTCTTC
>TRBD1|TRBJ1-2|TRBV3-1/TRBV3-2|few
CASSLQGDHGGYTF
TGTGCCAGCAGCCTTCAGGGGGATCATGGTGGCTACACCTTC
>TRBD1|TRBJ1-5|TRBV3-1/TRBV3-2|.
CASSQAGTGGDQPQHF
TGTGCCAGCAGCCAAGCCGGGACAGGGGGCGACCAGCCCCAGCATTTT
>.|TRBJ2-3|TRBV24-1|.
CASPTTLYSCASRELASTDTQYF
.
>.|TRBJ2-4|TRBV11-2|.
CASSLSGLFGHLKNIQYF
TGTGCCAGCAGCTTATCTGGTTTGTTTGGACACCTTAAAAACATTCAGTACTTC
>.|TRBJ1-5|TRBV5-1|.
CASSVGTQSNQPQHF
TGCGCCAGCAGCGTCGGGACACAGAGCAATCAGCCCCAGCATTTT
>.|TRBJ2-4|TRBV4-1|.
CASSQDLSGRKNIQYF
TGCGCCAGCAGCCAAGATCTATCGGGGAGGAAAAACATTCAGTACTTC
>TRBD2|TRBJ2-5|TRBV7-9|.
CASSRTSGITETQYF
TGTGCCAGCAGCCGGACTAGCGGGATAACAGAGACCCAGTACTTC
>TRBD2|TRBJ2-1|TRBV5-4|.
CASSPRIAGGHSEQFF
TGTGCCAGCAGCCCCCGTATAGCGGGGGGGCACAGTGAGCAGTTCTTC
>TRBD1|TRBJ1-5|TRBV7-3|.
CASSWDRPVNQPQHF
TGTGCCAGCAGCTGGGACAGGCCAGTGAATCAGCCCCAGCATTTT
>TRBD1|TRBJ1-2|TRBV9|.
CASSVGRDRGSHGYTF
TGTGCCAGCAGCGTAGGGAGGGACAGGGGGTCTCACGGCTACACCTTC
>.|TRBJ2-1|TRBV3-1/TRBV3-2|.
CASSQYPGGEKFF
TGTGCCAGCAGCCAATATCCCGGCGGGGAGAAATTCTTC
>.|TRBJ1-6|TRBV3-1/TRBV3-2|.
CASSQDAAGGYSPLHF
TGTGCCAGCAGCCAAGATGCCGCGGGGGGCTATTCACCCCTCCACTTT
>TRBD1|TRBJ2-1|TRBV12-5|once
CASAQPPGTGDYRFPYNEQFF
TGTGCTAGTGCTCAACCACCGGGGACAGGGGATTATCGCTTCCCGTACAATGAGCAGTTCTTC
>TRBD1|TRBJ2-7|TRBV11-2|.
CASSLVQGESYEQYF
TGTGCCAGCAGCTTAGTCCAGGGGGAGTCCTACGAGCAGTACTTC
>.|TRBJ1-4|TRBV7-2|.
CASSPPEGRGEKLFF
TGTGCCAGCAGCCCCCCGGAGGGTCGTGGGGAAAAACTGTTTTTT
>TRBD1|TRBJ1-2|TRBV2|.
CASSGGQALGGYTF
TGTGCCAGCAGTGGGGGACAGGCCTTGGGTGGCTACACCTTC
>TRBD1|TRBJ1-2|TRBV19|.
CASSTRDRGQGYTF
TGTGCCAGTAGTACCCGGGACAGGGGCCAGGGCTACACCTTC
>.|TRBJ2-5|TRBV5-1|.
CASSLGEWETQYF
TGCGCCAGCAGCTTGGGGGAGTGGGAGACCCAGTACTTC
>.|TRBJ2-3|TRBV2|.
CASSDGTTGGTQYF
TGTGCCAGCAGTGATGGCACAACTGGAGGCACGCAGTATTTT
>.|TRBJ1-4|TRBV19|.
CASSTSGKANEKLFF
TGTGCCAGTAGTACCTCAGGGAAGGCTAATGAAAAACTGTTTTTT
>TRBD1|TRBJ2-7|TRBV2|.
CASMRGTGSSYEQYF
TGTGCCAGCATGAGAGGGACAGGAAGCTCCTACGAGCAGTACTTC
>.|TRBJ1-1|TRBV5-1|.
CASILDTQNTEAFF
TGCGCCAGCATCTTAGACACTCAGAACACTGAAGCTTTCTTT
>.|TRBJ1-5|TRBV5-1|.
CASSLGDSAQPQHF
TGCGCCAGCAGCTTGGGGGACTCGGCTCAGCCCCAGCATTTT
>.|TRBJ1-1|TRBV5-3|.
CARSLVGGTGTEAFF
TGTGCCAGAAGCTTGGTAGGAGGAACGGGCACTGAAGCTTTCTTT
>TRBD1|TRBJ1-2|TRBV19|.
CASTQQGVSGYTF
TGTGCCAGTACCCAACAGGGGGTTAGTGGCTACACCTTC
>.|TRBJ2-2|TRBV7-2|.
CASSPRLANTGELFF
TGTGCCAGCAGCCCGCGACTAGCGAACACCGGGGAGCTGTTTTTT
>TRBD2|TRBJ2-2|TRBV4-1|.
CASSQDITLAGSGELFF
TGCGCCAGCAGCCAAGATATTACACTAGCGGGGTCCGGGGAGCTGTTTTTT
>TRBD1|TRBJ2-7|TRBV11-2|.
CASSPRGQGNDEQYF
TGTGCCAGCAGCCCGCGAGGACAGGGTAACGACGAGCAGTACTTC
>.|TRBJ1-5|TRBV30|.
CAWSPAANSGNQPQHF
TGTGCCTGGAGCCCGGCCGCTAACAGTGGCAATCAGCCCCAGCATTTT
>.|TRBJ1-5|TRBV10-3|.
CAIREEVRSPQHF
TGTGCCATCAGGGAGGAAGTACGGTCGCCCCAGCATTTT
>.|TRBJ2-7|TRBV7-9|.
CASNIGGDEQYF
TGTGCCAGCAACATAGGGGGGGACGAGCAGTACTTC
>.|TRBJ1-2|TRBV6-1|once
CASSELNAVTAGYTF
TGTGCCAGCAGTGAATTAAACGCAGTGACAGCTGGCTACACCTTC
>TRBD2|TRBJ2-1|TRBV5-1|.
CASSDYRAGVGNEQFF
TGCGCCAGCAGCGATTACCGAGCGGGAGTGGGCAATGAGCAGTTCTTC
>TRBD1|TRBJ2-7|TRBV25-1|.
CASGDTGTGGGHEQYF
TGTGCCAGCGGTGATACCGGGACAGGGGGCGGCCACGAGCAGTACTTC
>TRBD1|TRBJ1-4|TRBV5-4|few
CASSGTGPYEKLFF
TGTGCCAGCAGCGGGACAGGGCCCTATGAAAAACTGTTTTTT
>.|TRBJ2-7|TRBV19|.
CASSTIQGSYEQYF
TGTGCCAGTAGTACGATACAGGGTTCCTACGAGCAGTACTTC
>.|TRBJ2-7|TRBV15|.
CATSRDDKYEQYF
TGTGCCACCAGCAGAGACGACAAATACGAGCAGTACTTC
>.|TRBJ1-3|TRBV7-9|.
CASSYELGNTIYF
TGTGCCAGCAGCTACGAGCTCGGAAACACCATATATTTT
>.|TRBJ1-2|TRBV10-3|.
CAISESRDGYGYTF
TGTGCCATCAGTGAGTCGAGGGATGGCTATGGCTACACCTTC
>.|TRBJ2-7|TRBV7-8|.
CASSPSGRAYEQYF
TGTGCCAGCAGCCCCTCGGGCAGGGCCTACGAGCAGTACTTC
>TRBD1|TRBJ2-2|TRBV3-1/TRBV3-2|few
CASSPIQGTGELFF
TGTGCCAGCAGCCCGATACAGGGGACCGGGGAGCTGTTTTTT